This T cell receptor beta chain was captured by sequencing in a study of cytomegalovirus exposure and HLA in healthy donors. Primers for the PCR totalled 60 Vbeta and 13 Jbeta. Assay used: immunoSEQ multiplex PCR; TCRdb lists only in-frame clones, some missing. The table shows over 100,000 clones, with approximately 80% occurring only once. CDR1 and CDR2 (germline): MGHRA, YSYEKL. V shed 4 bases, J shed 3 bases, and the junction held 8 bases outside the gene matches. The CDR3 covers 16 residues. This rearrangement joins TRBV4-1 to TRBJ2-3; 9 positions match TRBD1. The sequencing sample was made of PBMCs. The clonotype comes from a woman aged 40-49 years in good health and CMV-seropositive. CDR3 sequence reads: CASSPTDRGVTDTQYF. The CDR3 DNA reads as TGCGCCAGCAGCCCTACCGACAGGGGGGTAACAGATACGCAGTATTTT.